This passage covers 10 T cell receptor beta chains from one sample sequenced in a study of blood T cell repertoires in COVID-19. Profiled with immunoSEQ multiplex PCR; TCRdb holds only in-frame clones, not every one. This table holds nearly 300,000 clones, approximately 84% found once. The sequenced sample consisted of peripheral blood. These receptors were obtained from a human donor with COVID-19, enrolled during active disease. The donor label of this sample is uncertain.

V gene TRBV19 combines with J gene TRBJ1-3, with 7 positions matching TRBD1. This CDR3 contains 16 residues. CDR1 is LNHDA, CDR2 SQIVND, per germline (reference sequence). V lost 5 bases, J lost 10 bases, and 17 bases stayed unmatched. In DNA form, the CDR3 reads TGTGCCAGTAGTCGCGCCAGGGACAGCTCTGGAATGACCATATATTTT. Encoded protein: CASSRARDSSGMTIYF.

The chain is built from TRBV7-3 and TRBJ2-1, with a tentative D call TRBD2 (6 bases). CDR1 is SGHTA and CDR2 is FQGTGA in the germline V gene. The CDR3 is made up of 15 amino acids. V dropped 5 bases and J dropped 8 bases, with 19 bases sitting between them. CDR3 protein: CASSLGLGGSYEQFF. Written as DNA, the CDR3 is TGTGCCAGCAGCCTAGGGCTGGGGGGTAGCTATGAGCAGTTCTTC.

This rearrangement joins TRBV28 to TRBJ1-4; D is ambiguous. The CDR3 has 15 amino acids. Trimming cost V 2 bases and J 3 bases, with 10 bases left between them. Germline V CDR1 and CDR2: MDHEN, SYDVKM. In DNA, the CDR3 is TGTGCCAGCAGTTTAGAAATGGGAGCTAATGAAAAACTGTTTTTT. Its protein product is CASSLEMGANEKLFF.

The rearrangement uses TRBV6-2 or TRBV6-3 and TRBJ2-3; D perhaps matches TRBD2 (6 bases). CDR3 size: 14 residues. V was cut by 7 bases and J by 2 bases, with 13 bases left in between. In germline, CDR1 is MNHEY, CDR2 SVGEGT. CDR3 sequence: CASTPGRDTDTQYF. Written as DNA, the CDR3 is TGTGCCAGCACCCCCGGGCGGGACACAGATACGCAGTATTTT.

Regarding this clone: The sample holds other DNA sequences that translate to the same CDR3. V usage is TRBV6-5 and J usage is TRBJ2-1; TRBD1 aligns across 8 bases. The CDR3 runs to 13 residues. Germline CDR1 MNHEY, CDR2 SVGAGI. Trimming removed 6 bases from V and 3 bases from J; junction bases left unmatched: 1. The CDR3 DNA sequence: TGTGCCAGCAGGACAGGGGACTACAATGAGCAGTTCTTC. Encoded protein: CASRTGDYNEQFF.

This chain joins TRBV6-5 and TRBJ2-3; 8 nucleotides agree with TRBD1. The germline V gene has CDR1 MNHEY and CDR2 SVGAGI. V trimming: 6 bases; J trimming: 13 bases; junction bases outside the gene matches: 12. The CDR3 totals 13 residues. CDR3 residues: CASRFMLVDREYF. CDR3 DNA sequence: TGTGCCAGCAGATTTATGCTTGTGGACAGGGAGTATTTT.

V and J are TRBV3-1 (or the pseudogene TRBV3-2) and TRBJ2-2, with 9 bases that match TRBD2. Losses at the gene ends were 6 bases for V and 8 bases for J; bases not matched to a gene: 13. The CDR3 extends over 16 amino acids. The germline CDR1 and CDR2 sequences are LGHDT and YNNKEL (reference sequence). The CDR3 protein is CASRSSGTSKGGELFF. The CDR3 coding sequence is TGTGCCAGCAGGTCCTCCGGGACTAGCAAGGGAGGGGAGCTGTTTTTT.

V gene TRBV2 combines with J gene TRBJ1-1; D is possibly TRBD1 (6 bases). V shed 3 bases and J shed 0 bases, with 8 bases lying between them. The CDR3 runs to 14 residues. The germline gives CDR1 SNHLY, CDR2 FYNNEI. The CDR3 nucleotides read TGTGCCAGCAGTGATGGACAGTTGAACACTGAAGCTTTCTTT. It codes for CASSDGQLNTEAFF.

V and J are TRBV21-1 and TRBJ2-7; TRBD2, the D gene given by the table, was not confirmed from the DNA. TRBV21-1 is marked as a pseudogene. This CDR3 comprises 16 residues. CDR3 DNA sequence: TGTGCCAGCAGCAAAGAGGCTAGCGGGGCCGTCTACGAGCAGTACTTC. Translated: CASSKEASGAVYEQYF.

The chain has TRBV3-1 (or the pseudogene TRBV3-2) and TRBJ2-3, with D perhaps TRBD1 (6 bases). Germline-derived CDR1 and CDR2 are LGHDT and YNNKEL (reference sequence). With 4 bases removed from V and 3 bases from J, the gap between germline ends came to 14 bases. The CDR3 has 15 amino acids. Here the CDR3 reads CASSPTGSITDTQYF. CDR3 DNA sequence: TGTGCCAGCAGCCCCACAGGGAGTATAACAGATACGCAGTATTTT.